This is a list of T cell receptor beta chains from one sample in a study of T cell responses to AZD1222 COVID-19 vaccine. TCRdb's table, derived via immunoSEQ multiplex PCR, lists solely in-frame clones and lacks some. This sample has 130,000 or so clones, with more than 80% found just once. This sample comprised peripheral blood, obtained on day 0 of AZD1222 vaccination. Receptors were obtained from an adult in good health. CDR3s leave out the opening cysteine and the closing phenylalanine or tryptophan. D genes are given only for firm matches. The size field is filled for only some rows; it gives once, few, many or a size class.

>NA|NA|TRBV28
ASSLFLGNTIY
>NA|NA|TRBV7-2
ASSLILGVSYNEQF
>NA|TRBD2|TRBV9
ASSVEGRTSDEQF
>NA|TRBD2|TRBV5-4
ASSLPTLSGEFYNEQF
>once|NA|TRBV4-1
ASSQVNRENEQF
>once|NA|TRBV5-3
ARSLDRENAKNIQY
>NA|NA|TRBV11-2
ASSSSRLLTTDTQY
>many|TRBD1|TRBV2
ASRPTDRDAGYEQY
>once|NA|TRBV11-2
ASRYGGAEGAGTEAF
>NA|NA|TRBV18
ASSADRNEKLF
>NA|NA|TRBV9
ASSVAIQNEQY
>once|NA|TRBV4-3
ASSQVLGSNQPQH
>NA|NA|TRBV7-2
ASSAGHPDTQY
>once|NA|TRBV12-3/TRBV12-4
ASSGVTGELF
>NA|NA|TRBV19
ASSIRGGSNYGYT
>NA|NA|TRBV10-2
ASSHRSDTQY
>NA|NA|TRBV5-6
ASSLLGEKLF
>few|NA|TRBV7-9
ASSFPTLLYGYT
>NA|TRBD1|TRBV3-1/TRBV3-2
ASSQNYRGEKQPQH
>NA|TRBD2|TRBV6-4
ASSDSPGGTTDTQY